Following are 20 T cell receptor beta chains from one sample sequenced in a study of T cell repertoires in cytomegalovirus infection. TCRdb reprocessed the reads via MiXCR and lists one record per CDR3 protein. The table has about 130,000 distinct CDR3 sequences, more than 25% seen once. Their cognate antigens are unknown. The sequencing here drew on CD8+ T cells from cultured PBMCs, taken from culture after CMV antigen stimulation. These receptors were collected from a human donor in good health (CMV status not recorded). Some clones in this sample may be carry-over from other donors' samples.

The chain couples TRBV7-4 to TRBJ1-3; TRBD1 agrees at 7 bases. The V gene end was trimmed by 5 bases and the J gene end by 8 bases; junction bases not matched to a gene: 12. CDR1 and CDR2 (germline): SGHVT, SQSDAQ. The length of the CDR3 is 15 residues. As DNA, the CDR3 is TGTGCCAGCAGCGGGGACAGCGAACGGCTGGACACCATATATTTT. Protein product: CASSGDSERLDTIYF.

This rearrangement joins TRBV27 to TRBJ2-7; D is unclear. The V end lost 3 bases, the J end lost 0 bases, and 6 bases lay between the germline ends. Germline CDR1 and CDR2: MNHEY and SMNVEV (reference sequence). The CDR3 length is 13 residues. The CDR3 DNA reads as TGTGCCAGCAGTTTTAGGAGCTCCTACGAGCAGTACTTC. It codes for CASSFRSSYEQYF.

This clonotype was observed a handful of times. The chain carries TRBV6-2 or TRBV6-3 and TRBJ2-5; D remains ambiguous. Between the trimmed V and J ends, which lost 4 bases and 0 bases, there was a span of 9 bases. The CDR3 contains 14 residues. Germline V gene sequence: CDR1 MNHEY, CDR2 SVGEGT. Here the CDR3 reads CASSSTAYQETQYF. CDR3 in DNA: TGTGCCAGCAGTTCGACGGCGTACCAAGAGACCCAGTACTTC.

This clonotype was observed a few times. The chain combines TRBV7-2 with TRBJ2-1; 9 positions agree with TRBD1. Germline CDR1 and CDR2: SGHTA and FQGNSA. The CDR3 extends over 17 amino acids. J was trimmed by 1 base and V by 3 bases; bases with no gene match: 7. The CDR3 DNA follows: TGTGCCAGCAGCTTGCCAACAGGACAGGGGTCCTACAATGAGCAGTTCTTC. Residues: CASSLPTGQGSYNEQFF.

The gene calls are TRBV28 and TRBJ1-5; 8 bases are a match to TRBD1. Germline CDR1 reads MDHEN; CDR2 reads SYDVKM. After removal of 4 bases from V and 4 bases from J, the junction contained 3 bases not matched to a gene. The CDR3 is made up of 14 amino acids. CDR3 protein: CASSSGGDNQPQHF. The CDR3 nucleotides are TGTGCCAGCAGTTCAGGGGGCGATAATCAGCCCCAGCATTTT.

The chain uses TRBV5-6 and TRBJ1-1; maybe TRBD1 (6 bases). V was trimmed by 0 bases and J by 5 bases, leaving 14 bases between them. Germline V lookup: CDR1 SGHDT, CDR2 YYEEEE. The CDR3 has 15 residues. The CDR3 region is CASSLGGRIGTEAFF. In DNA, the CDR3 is TGTGCCAGCAGCTTGGGGGGGCGCATAGGAACTGAAGCTTTCTTT.

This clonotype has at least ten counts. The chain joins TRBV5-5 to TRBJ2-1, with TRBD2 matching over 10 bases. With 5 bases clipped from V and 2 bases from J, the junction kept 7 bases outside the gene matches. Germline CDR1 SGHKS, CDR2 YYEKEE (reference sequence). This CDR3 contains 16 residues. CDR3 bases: TGTGCCAGCAGTCCCGTACTAGCGGGGACCTACAATGAGCAGTTCTTC. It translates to CASSPVLAGTYNEQFF.

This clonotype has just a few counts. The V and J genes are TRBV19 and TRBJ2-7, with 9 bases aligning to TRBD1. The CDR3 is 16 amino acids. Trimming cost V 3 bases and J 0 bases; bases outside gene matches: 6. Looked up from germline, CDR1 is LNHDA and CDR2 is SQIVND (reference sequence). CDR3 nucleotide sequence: TGTGCCAGTAGTATCGTTCTGGGACAGGGCTCCTACGAGCAGTACTTC. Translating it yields CASSIVLGQGSYEQYF.

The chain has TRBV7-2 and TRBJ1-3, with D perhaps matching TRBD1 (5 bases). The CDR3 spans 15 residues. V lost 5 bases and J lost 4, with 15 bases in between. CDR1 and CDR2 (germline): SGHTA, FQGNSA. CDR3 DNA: TGTGCCAGCAGCCCGAGTAGGGGACCCGGAAACACCATATATTTT. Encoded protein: CASSPSRGPGNTIYF.

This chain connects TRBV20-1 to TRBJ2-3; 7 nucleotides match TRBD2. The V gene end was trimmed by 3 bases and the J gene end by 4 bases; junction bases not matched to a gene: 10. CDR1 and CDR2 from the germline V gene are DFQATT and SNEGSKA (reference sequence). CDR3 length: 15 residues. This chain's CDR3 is CSARGGSWPPDTQYF. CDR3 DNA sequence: TGCAGTGCTAGGGGAGGGAGTTGGCCTCCAGATACGCAGTATTTT.

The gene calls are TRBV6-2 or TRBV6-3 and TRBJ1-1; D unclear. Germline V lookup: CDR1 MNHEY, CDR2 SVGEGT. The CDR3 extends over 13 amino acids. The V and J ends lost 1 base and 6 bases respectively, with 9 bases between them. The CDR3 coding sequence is TGTGCCAGCAGTTACTATGAGTCCGCTGAAGCTTTCTTT. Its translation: CASSYYESAEAFF.

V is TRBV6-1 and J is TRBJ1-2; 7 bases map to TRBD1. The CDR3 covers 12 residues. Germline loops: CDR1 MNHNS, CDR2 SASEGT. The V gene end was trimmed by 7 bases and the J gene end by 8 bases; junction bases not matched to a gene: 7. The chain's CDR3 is CASTDRVFGYTF. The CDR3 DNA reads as TGTGCCAGCACCGACAGGGTCTTCGGCTACACCTTC.

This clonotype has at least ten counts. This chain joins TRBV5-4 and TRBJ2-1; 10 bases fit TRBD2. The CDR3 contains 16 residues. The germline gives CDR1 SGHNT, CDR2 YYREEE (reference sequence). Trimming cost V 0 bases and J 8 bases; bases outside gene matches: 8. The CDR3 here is CASSLAGGAGGHEQFF. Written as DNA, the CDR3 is TGTGCCAGCAGCTTGGCCGGGGGAGCGGGGGGGCATGAGCAGTTCTTC.

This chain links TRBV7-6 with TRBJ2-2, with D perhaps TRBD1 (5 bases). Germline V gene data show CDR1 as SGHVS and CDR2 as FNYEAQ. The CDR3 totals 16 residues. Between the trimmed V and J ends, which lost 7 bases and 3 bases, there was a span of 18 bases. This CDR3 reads CASTRTWGLDTGELFF. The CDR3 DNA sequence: TGTGCCAGCACCCGAACTTGGGGCTTGGACACCGGGGAGCTGTTTTTT.

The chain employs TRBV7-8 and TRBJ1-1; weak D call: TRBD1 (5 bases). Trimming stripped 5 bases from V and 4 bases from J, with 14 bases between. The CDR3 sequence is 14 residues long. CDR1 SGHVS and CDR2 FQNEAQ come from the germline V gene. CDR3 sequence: CASSLDRHTTEAFF. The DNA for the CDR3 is TGTGCCAGCAGCCTAGACAGACACACCACTGAAGCTTTCTTT.

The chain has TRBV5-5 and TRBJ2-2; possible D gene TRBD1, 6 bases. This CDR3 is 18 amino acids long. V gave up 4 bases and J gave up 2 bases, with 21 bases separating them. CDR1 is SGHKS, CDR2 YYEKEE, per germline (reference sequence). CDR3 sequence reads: CASSPQEVWDTNTGELFF. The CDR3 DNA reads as TGTGCCAGCAGCCCTCAAGAAGTATGGGACACCAACACCGGGGAGCTGTTTTTT.

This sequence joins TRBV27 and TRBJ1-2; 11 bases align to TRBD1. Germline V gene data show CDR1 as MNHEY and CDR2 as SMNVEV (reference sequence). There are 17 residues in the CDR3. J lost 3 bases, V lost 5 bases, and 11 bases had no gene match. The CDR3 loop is CASSHQGQGGLDYGYTF. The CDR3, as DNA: TGTGCCAGCAGTCACCAGGGACAGGGGGGGTTAGACTATGGCTACACCTTC.

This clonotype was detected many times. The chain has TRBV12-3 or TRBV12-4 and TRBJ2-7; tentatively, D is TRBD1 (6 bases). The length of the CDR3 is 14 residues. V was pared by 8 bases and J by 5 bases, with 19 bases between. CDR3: CASANEEGVHEQYF. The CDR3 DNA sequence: TGTGCCAGCGCAAACGAAGAGGGGGTCCACGAGCAGTACTTC.

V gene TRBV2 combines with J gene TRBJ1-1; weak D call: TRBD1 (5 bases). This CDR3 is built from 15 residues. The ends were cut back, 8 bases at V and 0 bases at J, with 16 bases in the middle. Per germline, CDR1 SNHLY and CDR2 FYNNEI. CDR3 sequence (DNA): TGTGCCAGCCAAATTGCCAGGGAGTTGAACACTGAAGCTTTCTTT. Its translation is CASQIARELNTEAFF.

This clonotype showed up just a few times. The CDR3 region has the DNA TGCGCCAGCAGCCAAGTCGATTTCCTACCCGGGGGGGGGTACGAGCAGTACTTC. Translating gives CASSQVDFLPGGGYEQYF. The chain couples TRBV4-1 to TRBJ2-7, with 8 nucleotides matching TRBD2. V gave up 1 base and J gave up 4 bases; unmatched junction bases: 15. Germline CDR1 reads MGHRA; CDR2 reads YSYEKL. The CDR3 covers 18 residues.